Sequencing of this T cell receptor (beta chain) was carried out in a study of cytomegalovirus exposure and HLA in healthy donors. The CDR3 spans 17 residues. The ends lost 5 bases at V and 0 bases at J; junction bases unmatched: 12. Germline assignment: CDR1 SGHTA and CDR2 FQGNSA. 60 Vbeta and 13 Jbeta primers were used in PCR. The assay was immunoSEQ multiplex PCR, and TCRdb's table has in-frame clones only and misses some. Recorded for this sample: 130,000 or so clones. The sample taken for sequencing was PBMCs. The source is a man younger than 35 in good health and CMV-seronegative. This rearrangement joins TRBV7-2 to TRBJ2-7, with TRBD1 matching over 8 bases. The CDR3 reads CASSPRRDRKSSYEQYF. CDR3 nucleotide sequence: TGTGCCAGCAGCCCCCGCCGGGACAGGAAAAGCTCCTACGAGCAGTACTTC. The full variable domain, completed using reference TRBV7-2 and TRBJ2-7, is GAGVSQSPSNKVTEKGKDVELRCDPISGHTALYWYRQSLGQGLEFLIYFQGNSAPDKSGLPSDRFSAERTGGSVSTLTIQRTQQEDSAVYLCASSPRRDRKSSYEQYFGPGTRLTVT.